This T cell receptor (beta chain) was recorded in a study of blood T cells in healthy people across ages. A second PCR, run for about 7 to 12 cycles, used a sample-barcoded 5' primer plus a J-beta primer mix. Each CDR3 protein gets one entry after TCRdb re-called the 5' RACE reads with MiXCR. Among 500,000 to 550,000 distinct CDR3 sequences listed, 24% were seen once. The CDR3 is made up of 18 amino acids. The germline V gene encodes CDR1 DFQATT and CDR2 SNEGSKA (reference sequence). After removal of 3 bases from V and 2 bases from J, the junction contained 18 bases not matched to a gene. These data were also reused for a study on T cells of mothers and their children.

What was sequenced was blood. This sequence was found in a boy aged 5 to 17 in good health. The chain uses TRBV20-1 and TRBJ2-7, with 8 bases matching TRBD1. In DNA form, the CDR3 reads TGCAGTGCTAGCCAGCAGACAGGGGTTCCCTTCGTAGCCTACGAGCAGTACTTC. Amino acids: CSASQQTGVPFVAYEQYF.